The 15 T cell receptor beta chains listed next were all sequenced from one sample in a study of blood T cell repertoires in COVID-19. TCRdb's table, derived via immunoSEQ multiplex PCR, lists solely in-frame clones and lacks some. Here the sample spans 100,000 to 150,000 clones, around two thirds being singletons. Sequenced: peripheral blood. Receptor source: a woman in her seventies with acute or convalescent COVID-19.

J is TRBJ1-2 and V is TRBV5-8, with a possible D match to TRBD1 (6 bases). V was cut by 2 bases and J by 3 bases, with 14 bases left in between. There are 15 residues in the CDR3. Germline V gives CDR1 SGHTS, CDR2 YDEGEE. Written as DNA, the CDR3 is TGTGCCAGCAGCTTTGGTTGGGGGCAGGACTATGGCTACACCTTC. Residues: CASSFGWGQDYGYTF.

V usage is TRBV21-1 and J usage is TRBJ1-2; the tabulated D call, TRBD1, remains unverified against the DNA. TRBV21-1 is a listed pseudogene. The CDR3 contains 15 residues. CDR3 DNA: TGTGCCAACCCTCCCGGGTCAGGGGTTAACTATGGCTACACCTTC. Translated: CANPPGSGVNYGYTF.

This clone was picked up many times. The chain recombines TRBV4-3 with TRBJ2-2; TRBD1 agrees at 11 bases. Germline-derived CDR1 and CDR2 are LGHNA and YSLEER. Losses at the gene ends were 1 base for V and 4 bases for J; bases not matched to a gene: 5. There are 17 residues in the CDR3. For the CDR3, the DNA is TGCGCCAGCAGCCAAGTAATGGGGACAGGGGGCACCGGGGAGCTGTTTTTT. It codes for CASSQVMGTGGTGELFF.

The genes are TRBV28 and TRBJ1-2; 7 bases fit TRBD1. The CDR3 has 16 amino acids. The germline V gene encodes CDR1 MDHEN and CDR2 SYDVKM. V was clipped by 4 bases and J by 2 bases; unmatched bases: 10. CDR3 residues: CASSSRPRQGNYGYTF. In nucleotides, the CDR3 is TGTGCCAGCAGTTCGCGCCCTAGACAGGGCAACTATGGCTACACCTTC.

The V gene is TRBV4-2, the J gene TRBJ2-6; weak D call: TRBD2 (6 bases). There are 18 residues in the CDR3. Trimming took 0 bases from V and 3 from J, leaving 15 bases between them. CDR1 and CDR2 from the germline V gene are LGHNA and YNFKEQ. Written as DNA, the CDR3 is TGTGCCAGCAGCCAAGAAACCTGGGGGGAGAGTGGGGCCAACGTCCTGACTTTC. Protein product: CASSQETWGESGANVLTF.

V usage is TRBV5-5 and J usage is TRBJ2-7, with 10 bases fitting TRBD1. CDR1 and CDR2 (germline): SGHKS, YYEKEE (reference sequence). V lost 0 bases to trimming and J lost 2 bases; unmatched junction nucleotides: 2. This CDR3 comprises 15 residues. CDR3 in amino acids: CASSLDGTGAYEQYF. Here the CDR3 DNA reads TGTGCCAGCAGCTTGGACGGGACAGGGGCCTACGAGCAGTACTTC.

This chain connects TRBV6-2 or TRBV6-3 to TRBJ2-2; D unclear. V lost 5 bases and J 6 bases, leaving 16 bases between the germline ends. This CDR3 contains 15 residues. The germline CDR1 and CDR2 sequences are MNHEY and SVGEGT. The CDR3: CASSVFARAAGELFF. CDR3 nucleotides: TGTGCCAGCAGTGTCTTCGCTAGAGCCGCCGGGGAGCTGTTTTTT.

This clone was detected ten times or more. This chain joins TRBV30 and TRBJ1-3, with 8 bases identical to TRBD1. V was clipped by 3 bases and J by 4 bases; unmatched bases: 8. This CDR3 has 15 residues. Germline CDR1 is GTSNPN and CDR2 is SVGIG (reference sequence). The CDR3 coding sequence is TGTGCCTGGAGGCCCAGGGGGCCCACAGGAAACACCATATATTTT. It translates to CAWRPRGPTGNTIYF. Full variable domain (rest looked up from reference TRBV30 and TRBJ1-3): SQTIHQWPATLVQPVGSPLSLECTVEGTSNPNLYWYRQAAGRGLQLLFYSVGIGQISSEVPQNLSASRPQDRQFILSSKKLLLSDSGFYLCAWRPRGPTGNTIYFGEGSWLTVV.

The rearrangement joins TRBV21-1 to TRBJ2-7; TRBD1, the D gene given by the table, was not confirmed from the DNA. TRBV21-1 is designated a pseudogene. This CDR3 comprises 19 residues. In DNA form, the CDR3 reads TGTGCCAGCAGCAAAGGATCGATGGCCGGGCAGGGTATGTCCTACGAGCAGTACTTC. Its protein product is CASSKGSMAGQGMSYEQYF.

The chain links TRBV11-3 to TRBJ2-3, with 12 bases fitting TRBD2. From germline, CDR1 is SGHNT and CDR2 YENEEA. The length of the CDR3 is 15 residues. Trimming removed 5 bases from V and 7 bases from J; junction bases left unmatched: 7. Written as DNA, the CDR3 is TGTGCCAGCAGCACTGGGACTAGCGGGCGGAATACGCAGTATTTT. Residues: CASSTGTSGRNTQYF.

In its sample, this clone was seen many times. V is TRBV6-5 and J is TRBJ2-7, with 7 bases matching TRBD1. Germline V gene lookup returns CDR1 MNHEY and CDR2 SVGAGI. CDR3 length: 13 residues. The V and J ends lost 7 bases and 5 bases, in that order; junction bases with no gene match: 8. CDR3 nucleotide sequence: TGTGCCAGCAACGACAGGGACGTAGACGAGCAGTACTTC. As protein: CASNDRDVDEQYF.

The V call is TRBV10-3, the J call TRBJ2-5, with TRBD2 identical over 10 bases. This CDR3 spans 15 amino acids. The trim removed 4 bases at V and 5 bases at J, leaving 7 bases unmatched. The germline V gene encodes CDR1 ENHRY and CDR2 SYGVKD. This CDR3 is CAISGSSGGSETQYF. In DNA form, the CDR3 reads TGTGCCATCAGTGGTTCTAGCGGGGGTTCGGAGACCCAGTACTTC.

This chain connects TRBV19 to TRBJ1-6, with 8 bases that match TRBD1. Trimming took 3 bases from V and 9 from J; bases not matched to a gene: 10. Germline assignment: CDR1 LNHDA and CDR2 SQIVND (reference sequence). The CDR3 has 16 amino acids. In DNA form, the CDR3 reads TGTGCCAGTAGTATTAGGGACCTCACAGGGGGTTCACCCCTCCACTTT. It yields the protein CASSIRDLTGGSPLHF.

CDR3 sequence: CASSFQGSYEQYF. CDR3 DNA sequence: TGTGCCAGCAGTTTCCAGGGGAGCTACGAGCAGTACTTC. The rearrangement uses TRBV12-3 or TRBV12-4 and TRBJ2-7, with a tentative D call TRBD1 (6 bases). Trimming stripped 3 bases from V and 3 bases from J, with 9 bases between. CDR3 length: 13 amino acids.

This clone appeared many times. The chain has TRBV4-1 and TRBJ2-2, with D perhaps matching TRBD2 (5 bases). Trimming left V 1 base short and J 7 bases short, with 10 bases between. The CDR3 covers 14 residues. Germline V gives CDR1 MGHRA, CDR2 YSYEKL. The CDR3 reads CASSQVGAVGELFF. The CDR3 DNA reads TGCGCCAGCAGCCAAGTAGGAGCGGTCGGGGAGCTGTTTTTT.